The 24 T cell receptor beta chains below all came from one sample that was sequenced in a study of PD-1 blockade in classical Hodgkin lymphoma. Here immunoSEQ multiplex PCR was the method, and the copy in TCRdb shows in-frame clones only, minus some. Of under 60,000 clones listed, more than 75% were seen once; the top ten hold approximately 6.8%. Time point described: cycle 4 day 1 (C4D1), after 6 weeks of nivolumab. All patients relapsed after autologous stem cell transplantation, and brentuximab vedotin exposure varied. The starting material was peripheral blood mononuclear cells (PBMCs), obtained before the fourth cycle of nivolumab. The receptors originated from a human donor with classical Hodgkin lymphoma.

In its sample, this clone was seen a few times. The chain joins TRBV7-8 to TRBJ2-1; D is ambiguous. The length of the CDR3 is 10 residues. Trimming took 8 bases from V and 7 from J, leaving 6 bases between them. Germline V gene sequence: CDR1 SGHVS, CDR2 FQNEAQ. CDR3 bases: TGTGCCAGCGCCGTTAATGAGCAGTTCTTC. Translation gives CASAVNEQFF.

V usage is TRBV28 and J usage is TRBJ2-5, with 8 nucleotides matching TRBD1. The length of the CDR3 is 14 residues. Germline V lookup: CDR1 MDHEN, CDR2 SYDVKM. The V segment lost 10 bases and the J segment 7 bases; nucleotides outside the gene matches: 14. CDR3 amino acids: CATRGQAIRGTQYF. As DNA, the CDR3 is TGTGCCACCCGGGGACAGGCAATTCGGGGGACCCAGTACTTC.

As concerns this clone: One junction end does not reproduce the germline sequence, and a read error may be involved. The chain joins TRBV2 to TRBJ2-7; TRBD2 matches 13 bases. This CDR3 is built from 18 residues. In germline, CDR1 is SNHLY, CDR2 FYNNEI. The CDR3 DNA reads TGTGCCAACAGTAAAGGACGGACTAGCGGGAGCTCTTACTACGAGCAGTACTTC. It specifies CANSKGRTSGSSYYEQYF.

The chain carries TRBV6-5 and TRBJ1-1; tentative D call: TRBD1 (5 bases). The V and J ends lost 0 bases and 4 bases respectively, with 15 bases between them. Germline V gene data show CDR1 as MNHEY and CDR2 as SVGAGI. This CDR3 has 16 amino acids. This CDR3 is CASSYSEGTLGTEAFF. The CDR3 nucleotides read TGTGCCAGCAGTTACTCAGAAGGGACCCTGGGCACTGAAGCTTTCTTT.

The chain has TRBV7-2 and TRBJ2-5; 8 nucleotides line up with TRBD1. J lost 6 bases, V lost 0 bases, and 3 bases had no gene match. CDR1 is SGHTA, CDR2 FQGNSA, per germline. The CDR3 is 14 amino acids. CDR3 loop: CASSLATGGQTQYF. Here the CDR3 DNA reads TGTGCCAGCAGCTTAGCTACAGGGGGTCAGACCCAGTACTTC. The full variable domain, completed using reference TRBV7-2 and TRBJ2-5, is GAGVSQSPSNKVTEKGKDVELRCDPISGHTALYWYRQSLGQGLEFLIYFQGNSAPDKSGLPSDRFSAERTGGSVSTLTIQRTQQEDSAVYLCASSLATGGQTQYFGPGTRLLVL.

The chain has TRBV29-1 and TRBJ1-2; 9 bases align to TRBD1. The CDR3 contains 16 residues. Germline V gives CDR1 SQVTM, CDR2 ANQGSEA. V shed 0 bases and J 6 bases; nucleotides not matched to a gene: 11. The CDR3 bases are TGCAGCGTTGAAGAGTTCACCGGGACAGGGTCTGATGGCTACACCTTC. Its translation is CSVEEFTGTGSDGYTF.

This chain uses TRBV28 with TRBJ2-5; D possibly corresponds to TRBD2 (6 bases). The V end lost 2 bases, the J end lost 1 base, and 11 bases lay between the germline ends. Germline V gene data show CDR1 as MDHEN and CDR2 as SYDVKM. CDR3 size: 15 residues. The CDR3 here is CASSLIGSGQETQYF. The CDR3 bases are TGTGCCAGCAGTTTAATAGGTAGCGGCCAAGAGACCCAGTACTTC.

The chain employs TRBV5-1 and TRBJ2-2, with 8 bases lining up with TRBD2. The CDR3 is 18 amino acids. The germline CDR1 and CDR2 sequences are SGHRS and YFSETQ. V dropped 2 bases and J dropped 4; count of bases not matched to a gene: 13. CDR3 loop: CASSFLIRGAGGTGELFF. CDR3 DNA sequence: TGCGCCAGCAGCTTTCTTATCCGAGGGGCGGGAGGCACCGGGGAGCTGTTTTTT. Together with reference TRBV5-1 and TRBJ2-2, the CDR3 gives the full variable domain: KAGVTQTPRYLIKTRGQQVTLSCSPISGHRSVSWYQQTPGQGLQFLFEYFSETQRNKGNFPGRFSGRQFSNSRSEMNVSTLELGDSALYLCASSFLIRGAGGTGELFFGEGSRLTVL.

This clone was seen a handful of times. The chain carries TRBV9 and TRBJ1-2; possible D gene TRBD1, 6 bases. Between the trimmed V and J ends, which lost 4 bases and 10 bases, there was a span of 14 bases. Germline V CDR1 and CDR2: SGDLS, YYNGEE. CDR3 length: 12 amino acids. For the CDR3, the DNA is TGTGCCAGCAGCTCAAACAGGGACTCCTACACCTTC. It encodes CASSSNRDSYTF. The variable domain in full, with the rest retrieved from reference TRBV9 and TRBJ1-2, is DSGVTQTPKHLITATGQRVTLRCSPRSGDLSVYWYQQSLDQGLQFLIQYYNGEERAKGNILERFSAQQFPDLHSELNLSSLELGDSALYFCASSSNRDSYTFGSGTRLTVV.

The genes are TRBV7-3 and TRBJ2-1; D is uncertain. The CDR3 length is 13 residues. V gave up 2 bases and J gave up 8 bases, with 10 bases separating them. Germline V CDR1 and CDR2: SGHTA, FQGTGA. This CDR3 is CASSLYVGDEQFF. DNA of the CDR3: TGTGCCAGCAGCTTATATGTTGGGGATGAGCAGTTCTTC.

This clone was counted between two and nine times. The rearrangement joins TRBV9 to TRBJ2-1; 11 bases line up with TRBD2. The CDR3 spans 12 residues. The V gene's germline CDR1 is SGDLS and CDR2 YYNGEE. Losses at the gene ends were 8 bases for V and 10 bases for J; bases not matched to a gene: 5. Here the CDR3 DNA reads TGTGCCAGTGGACTAGCGGGCCTGGAGCAGTTCTTC. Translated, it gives CASGLAGLEQFF.

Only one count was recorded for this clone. CDR3 amino acids: CASGKQDVGANVLTF. CDR3 DNA sequence: TGCGCCAGCGGTAAGCAGGACGTAGGGGCCAACGTCCTGACTTTC. This rearrangement joins TRBV5-1 to TRBJ2-6; D uncertain. V shed 7 bases and J shed 4 bases, with 15 bases lying between them. The CDR3 extends over 15 amino acids. Germline values: CDR1 SGHRS, CDR2 YFSETQ.

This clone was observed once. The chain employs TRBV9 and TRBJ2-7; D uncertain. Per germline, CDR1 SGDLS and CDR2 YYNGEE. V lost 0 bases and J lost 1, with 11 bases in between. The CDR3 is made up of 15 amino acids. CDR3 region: CASSVDPVGSYEQYF. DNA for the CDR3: TGTGCCAGCAGCGTAGACCCGGTGGGTTCCTACGAGCAGTACTTC.

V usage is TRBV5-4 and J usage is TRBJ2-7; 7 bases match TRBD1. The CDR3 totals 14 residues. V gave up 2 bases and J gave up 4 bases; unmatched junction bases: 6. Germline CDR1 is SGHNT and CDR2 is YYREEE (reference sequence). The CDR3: CASSLTGTDYEQYF. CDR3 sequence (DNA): TGTGCCAGCAGCTTAACCGGGACAGATTACGAGCAGTACTTC.

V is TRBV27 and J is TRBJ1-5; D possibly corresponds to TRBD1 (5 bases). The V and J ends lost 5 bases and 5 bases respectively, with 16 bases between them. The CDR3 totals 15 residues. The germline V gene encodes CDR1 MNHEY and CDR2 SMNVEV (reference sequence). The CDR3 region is CASSPRGDPHQPQHF. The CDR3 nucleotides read TGTGCCAGCAGTCCAAGAGGGGATCCCCATCAGCCCCAGCATTTT.

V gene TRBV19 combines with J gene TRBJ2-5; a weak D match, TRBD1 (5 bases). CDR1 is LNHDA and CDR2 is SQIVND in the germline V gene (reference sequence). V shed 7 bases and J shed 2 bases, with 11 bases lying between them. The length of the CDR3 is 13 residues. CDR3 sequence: CASKMRQQETQYF. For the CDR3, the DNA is TGTGCCAGTAAAATGCGACAGCAAGAGACCCAGTACTTC.

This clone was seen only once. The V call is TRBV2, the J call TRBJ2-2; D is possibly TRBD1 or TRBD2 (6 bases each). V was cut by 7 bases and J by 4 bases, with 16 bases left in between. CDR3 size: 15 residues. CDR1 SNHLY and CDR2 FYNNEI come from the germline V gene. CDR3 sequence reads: CASIKRGAGTGELFF. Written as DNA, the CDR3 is TGTGCCAGCATCAAGAGGGGGGCAGGCACCGGGGAGCTGTTTTTT.

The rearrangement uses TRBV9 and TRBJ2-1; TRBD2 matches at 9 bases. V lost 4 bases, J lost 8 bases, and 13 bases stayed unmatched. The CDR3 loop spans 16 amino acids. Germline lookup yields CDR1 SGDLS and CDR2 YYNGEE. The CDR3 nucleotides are TGTGCCAGCAGCAGAGAGGCGGGAGGGCCAATGGATGAGCAGTTCTTC. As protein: CASSREAGGPMDEQFF.

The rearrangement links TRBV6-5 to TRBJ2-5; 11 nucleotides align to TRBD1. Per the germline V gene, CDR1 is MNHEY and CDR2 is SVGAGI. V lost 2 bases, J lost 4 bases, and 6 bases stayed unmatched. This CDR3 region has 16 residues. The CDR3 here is CASSYRTGGETETQYF. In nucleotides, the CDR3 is TGTGCCAGCAGTTACCGGACAGGGGGCGAGACAGAGACCCAGTACTTC.

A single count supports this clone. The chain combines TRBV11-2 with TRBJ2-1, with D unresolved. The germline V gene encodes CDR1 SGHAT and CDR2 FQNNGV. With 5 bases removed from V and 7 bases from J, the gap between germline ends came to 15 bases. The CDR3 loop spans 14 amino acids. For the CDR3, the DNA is TGTGCCAGCAGCGGCCTAGAAATTTGGAATGAGCAGTTCTTC. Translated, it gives CASSGLEIWNEQFF.

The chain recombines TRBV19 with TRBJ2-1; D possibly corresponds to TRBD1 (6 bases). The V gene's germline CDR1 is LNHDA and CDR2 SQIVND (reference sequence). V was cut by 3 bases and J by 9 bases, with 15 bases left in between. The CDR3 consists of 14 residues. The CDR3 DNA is TGTGCCAGTAGTATGGTCGCAGGGGCGAGTGAGCAGTTCTTC. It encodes CASSMVAGASEQFF.

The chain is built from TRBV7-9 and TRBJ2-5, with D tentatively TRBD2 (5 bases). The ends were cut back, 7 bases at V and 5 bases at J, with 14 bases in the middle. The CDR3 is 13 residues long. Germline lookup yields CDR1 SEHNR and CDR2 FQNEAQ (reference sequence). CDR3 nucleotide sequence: TGTGCCAGCATGGGAGTAGTCCTGGAGACCCAGTACTTC. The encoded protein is CASMGVVLETQYF.

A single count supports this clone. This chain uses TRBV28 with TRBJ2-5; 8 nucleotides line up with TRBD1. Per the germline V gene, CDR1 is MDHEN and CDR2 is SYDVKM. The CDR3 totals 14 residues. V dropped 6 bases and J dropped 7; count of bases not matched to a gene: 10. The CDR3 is CASSSDRAKWTQYF. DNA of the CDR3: TGTGCCAGCAGCTCGGACAGGGCCAAGTGGACCCAGTACTTC.

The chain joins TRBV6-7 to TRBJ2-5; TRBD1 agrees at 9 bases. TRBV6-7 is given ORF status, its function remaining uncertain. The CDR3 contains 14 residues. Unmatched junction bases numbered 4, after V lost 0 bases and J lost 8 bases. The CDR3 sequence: CASSYSGQGYTQYF. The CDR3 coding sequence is TGTGCCAGCAGTTACTCGGGACAGGGTTATACCCAGTACTTC.